Following are 2 T cell receptor beta chains from one sample sequenced in a study of T cells in women clearing cervical HPV infection. Method: immunoSEQ multiplex PCR; TCRdb's copy keeps in-frame clones and lacks some. The sample totals about 37,000 clones. The sequenced sample consisted of blood buffy coat. The source is a woman aged 18-70 years with a cervical HPV16 infection that either progressed to CIN3+ or cleared (not recorded which).

In the case of this clone: The read stops 3 residues short of the end of the CDR3; the missing end is completed from the germline J gene. This chain connects TRBV20-1 to TRBJ2-5, with 8 nucleotides matching TRBD1. In germline, CDR1 is DFQATT, CDR2 SNEGSKA (reference sequence). The CDR3 extends over 15 amino acids. The V segment lost 6 bases and the J segment 3 bases; nucleotides outside the gene matches: 12. The sequenced CDR3 bases are TGCAGTGCCCTCAGACAGGGGCGCGCCGAAGAGACC. Its translation: CSALRQGRAEET. The entire CDR3 sequence reads CSALRQGRAEETQYF.

As to this clone: The DNA ends 3 residues before the CDR3 does, and the rest of the CDR3 is filled in from the germline J gene. The chain links TRBV20-1 to TRBJ2-3; 8 nucleotides match TRBD2. V trimming: 4 bases; J trimming: 3 bases; junction bases outside the gene matches: 15. This CDR3 comprises 17 residues. Per the germline V gene, CDR1 is DFQATT and CDR2 is SNEGSKA (reference sequence). The sequenced part of the CDR3 DNA is TGCAGTGCTACGGGCGGGGGGCTCTCAACGGGGACAGATACG. Protein: CSATGGGLSTGTDT. The full-length CDR3 reads as CSATGGGLSTGTDTQYF.